The 26 T cell receptor beta chains below come from one sample, sequenced in a study of breast tumors, draining lymph nodes, adjacent tissues. Samples came from axillary lymph nodes draining the breast cancer. TCRdb recomputed calls from the multiplex PCR reads with MiXCR, one row per CDR3 protein. Of about 180,000 distinct CDR3 sequences detected, approximately 30% appear once; the ten largest clones hold roughly 4.5%. Specimen: axillary lymph node tissue. Every receptor here comes from a female donor with breast cancer. Some clones in this sample may be carry-over from other donors' samples.

Worth noting for this clonotype: One base away lies a much larger clone, so this may be a sequencing read error. V is TRBV20-1 and J is TRBJ2-1, with 9 bases aligning to TRBD2. The CDR3 runs to 16 residues. CDR1 and CDR2 (germline): DFQATT, SNEGSKA (reference sequence). The CDR3 coding sequence is TGCAATGCTAGAGCCCCCCTGTCTAGCGGGAAAGGTGAGCAGTTCTTC. Its translation: CNARAPLSSGKGEQFF.

About this clonotype: This clone may be a read error of a much larger clone one base away. The rearrangement links TRBV20-1 to TRBJ2-7; D call uncertain. Germline V CDR1 and CDR2: DFQATT, SNEGSKA (reference sequence). The CDR3 loop spans 14 amino acids. In DNA, the CDR3 is TGCAGTGCTAGAGATGCAGAGGATTCCTCCGAGCAGTACTTC. Translation gives CSARDAEDSSEQYF.

V usage is TRBV20-1 and J usage is TRBJ2-7; 11 bases map to TRBD1. Germline CDR1 is DFQATT and CDR2 is SNEGSKA (reference sequence). The CDR3 has 16 amino acids. Trimming took 6 bases from V and 2 from J; bases not matched to a gene: 12. In nucleotides, the CDR3 is TGCAGTGCGGGACAGGGACAGGGGGGCTACACCTACGAGCAGTACTTC. Translation: CSAGQGQGGYTYEQYF.

This clonotype was recorded many times. The chain uses TRBV7-9 and TRBJ2-2, with D perhaps TRBD1 or TRBD2 (7 bases each). CDR1 is SEHNR and CDR2 is FQNEAQ in the germline V gene (reference sequence). V lost 5 bases and J lost 2, with 15 bases in between. The CDR3 has 16 amino acids. The CDR3 protein is CASSPGGVGNTGELFF. Here the CDR3 DNA reads TGTGCCAGCAGCCCAGGGGGGGTAGGAAACACCGGGGAGCTGTTTTTT.

In regard to this clonotype: A much larger clone is a single base away; this may be a read error. The CDR3 coding sequence is TGCAGTGCTAGTAAAACATCCCATGGCTCCACCTTC. Translated, it gives CSASKTSHGSTF. V gene TRBV20-1 combines with J gene TRBJ1-2; D is uncertain. Germline V gene data show CDR1 as DFQATT and CDR2 as SNEGSKA (reference sequence). CDR3 length: 12 amino acids.

In this sample, this clonotype turned up many times. The gene calls are TRBV5-1 and TRBJ2-1, with D perhaps matching TRBD1 (6 bases). This CDR3 region has 13 residues. CDR1 is SGHRS, CDR2 YFSETQ, per germline. V lost 4 bases and J 13 bases, leaving 18 bases between the germline ends. The CDR3 protein is CASSTDPPGGQFF. CDR3 in DNA: TGCGCCAGCAGCACGGACCCCCCTGGGGGCCAGTTCTTC.

This clonotype was recorded many times. This chain joins TRBV6-6 and TRBJ1-6; D might be TRBD1 (6 bases). Germline V lookup: CDR1 MNHNY, CDR2 SVGAGI (reference sequence). The CDR3 has 14 residues. Trimming shortened V by 7 bases and J by 4 bases, and 11 bases separated the two germline ends. CDR3 sequence: CASTAGVYNSPLHF. DNA for the CDR3: TGTGCCAGCACTGCAGGGGTTTATAATTCACCCCTCCACTTT.

At least ten counts were recorded for this clonotype. The gene calls are TRBV6-2 or TRBV6-3 and TRBJ1-2; D call uncertain. The CDR3 runs to 13 residues. Looked up from germline, CDR1 is MNHEY and CDR2 is SVGEGT. Trimming removed 10 bases at V and 3 bases at J, with 15 bases between. DNA of the CDR3: TGTGCCATCCGGGATCTGGGCGACTATGGCTACACCTTC. The encoded protein is CAIRDLGDYGYTF.

This clonotype came up many times. The rearrangement uses TRBV3-2 and TRBJ2-7; the D call TRBD1 from the table was never checked on the DNA. TRBV3-2 is a recognized pseudogene. This CDR3 contains 16 residues. CDR3 nucleotides: TGTGCCAGCAGCCAAGGAGGGGGACACGGACCTGTTGAGCAGTACTTC. Protein sequence: CASSQGGGHGPVEQYF.

Ten or more counts support this clonotype. This chain connects TRBV6-6 to TRBJ1-5, with 8 positions matching TRBD1. Germline V gene data show CDR1 as MNHNY and CDR2 as SVGAGI (reference sequence). This CDR3 region has 17 residues. Trimming at V came to 5 bases and at J to 0 bases, leaving 9 bases not matched to a gene. CDR3: CASSDRGQWDSNQPQHF. In DNA, the CDR3 is TGTGCCAGCAGTGACAGGGGACAGTGGGATAGCAATCAGCCCCAGCATTTT.

This clonotype was counted many times. This rearrangement joins TRBV5-1 to TRBJ2-5; D is undetermined. V lost 5 bases, J lost 4 bases, and 12 bases lay in between. Germline V gene sequence: CDR1 SGHRS, CDR2 YFSETQ. CDR3 length: 13 amino acids. The CDR3 bases are TGCGCCAGCAGGGAGCAACCTGGAGAGACCCAGTACTTC. Its protein product is CASREQPGETQYF.

This clonotype has at least ten counts. The rearrangement links TRBV7-9 to TRBJ2-7; 9 bases line up with TRBD1. The CDR3 runs to 15 residues. Per germline, CDR1 SEHNR and CDR2 FQNEAQ (reference sequence). Trimming took 3 bases from V and 4 from J; bases not matched to a gene: 7. The chain's CDR3 is CASSFLGQGVYEQYF. The CDR3 region has the DNA TGTGCCAGCAGCTTCTTGGGACAGGGAGTTTACGAGCAGTACTTC.

In its sample, this clonotype was seen many times. The genes are TRBV10-1 and TRBJ2-2, with 7 bases aligning to TRBD1. The V and J ends lost 2 bases and 6 bases, in that order; junction bases with no gene match: 6. Germline V gene lookup returns CDR1 WNHNN and CDR2 SYGVQD (reference sequence). The CDR3 length is 15 residues. Here the CDR3 DNA reads TGCGCCAGCAGTGAGAGGAACAGGGGCCCCGGGGAGCTGTTTTTT. Amino acids: CASSERNRGPGELFF.

For this clonotype: A much larger clone lies a single base off, so this may be a read error. The genes are TRBV9 and TRBJ1-2, with D perhaps matching TRBD1 (6 bases). Trimming pared 10 bases from V and 8 bases from J, leaving 21 bases between. The CDR3 extends over 13 amino acids. Germline V gives CDR1 SGDLS, CDR2 YYNGEE. CDR3 in amino acids: CASSPAPGGGYTF. The CDR3 DNA sequence: TGTGCCTCCAGTCCAGCGCCCGGGGGCGGCTACACCTTC. The full variable domain, rest sourced from reference TRBV9 and TRBJ1-2, is DSGVTQTPKHLITATGQRVTLRCSPRSGDLSVYWYQQSLDQGLQFLIQYYNGEERAKGNILERFSAQQFPDLHSELNLSSLELGDSALYFCASSPAPGGGYTFGSGTRLTVV.

Of note for this clonotype: Germline is not matched at one junction end, which may reflect a read error. This CDR3 is CASSYSITEGRSYNEQSF. For the CDR3, the DNA is TGTGCCAGCAGTTACTCGATTACGGAAGGTAGATCCTACAATGAGCAGTCCTTC. The rearrangement uses TRBV6-5 and TRBJ2-1; the D is unclear. Germline lookup yields CDR1 MNHEY and CDR2 SVGAGI. The CDR3 totals 18 residues.

This clonotype appeared many times. The chain employs TRBV20-1 and TRBJ1-5, with D tentatively TRBD1 (5 bases). CDR1 is DFQATT, CDR2 SNEGSKA, per germline (reference sequence). The CDR3 sequence is 14 residues long. V was trimmed by 7 bases and J by 0 bases, leaving 13 bases between them. CDR3 nucleotide sequence: TGCAGTGTGGGGACCGGTTATAGCAATCAGCCCCAGCATTTT. Encoded protein: CSVGTGYSNQPQHF.

This clonotype was detected a few times. Given a much more abundant clone one base away, this may be a read error. This chain connects TRBV11-2 to TRBJ2-5; no definite D call. The CDR3 spans 13 residues. CDR1 and CDR2 (germline): SGHAT, FQNNGV. In nucleotides, the CDR3 is TGTGCCAGCAGCTTAGCCCGACAAGCGACCCAGTACTTC. This sequence encodes CASSLARQATQYF.

This clonotype was recorded many times. The V call is TRBV20-1, the J call TRBJ2-5; possibly TRBD1 for D (6 bases). From germline, CDR1 is DFQATT and CDR2 SNEGSKA (reference sequence). V lost 6 bases, J lost 0 bases, and 11 bases lay in between. CDR3 length: 13 amino acids. CDR3 sequence: CSAARGHQETQYF. CDR3 nucleotide sequence: TGCAGTGCCGCCAGGGGCCACCAAGAGACCCAGTACTTC.

This clonotype came up a few times. This sequence joins TRBV6-2 or TRBV6-3 and TRBJ2-2; D is unclear. Trimming took off 11 bases at V and 0 bases at J, with 19 bases between the two ends. Germline CDR1 MNHEY, CDR2 SVGEGT. CDR3 length equals 16 residues. CDR3 region: CAGPRLGSSNTGELFF. CDR3 nucleotides: TGTGCCGGCCCTCGCCTCGGGTCTTCGAACACCGGGGAGCTGTTTTTT.

V and J are TRBV15 and TRBJ1-2; 11 nucleotides line up with TRBD1. The V gene's germline CDR1 is LNHNV and CDR2 YYDKDF (reference sequence). The CDR3 contains 16 residues. Germline trimming cut 3 bases from V and 3 bases from J; bases unmatched to any gene: 6. The CDR3 DNA reads TGTGCCACCAGCAGCTTTTGGGACAGGGGGGACTATGGCTACACCTTC. Its protein is CATSSFWDRGDYGYTF.

As to this clonotype: This may be a read error: a much more frequent sequence differs by one nucleotide. This chain connects TRBV12-3 or TRBV12-4 to TRBJ2-1; TRBD1 might be the D (5 bases). The length of the CDR3 is 12 residues. In DNA form, the CDR3 reads TGTGCCAGCAGTTTTTTTGGGGCTGAGCAGCTCTTC. Its protein is CASSFFGAEQLF.

This clonotype came up a few times. This sequence may be a read error, since a much larger clone differs from it by one base. The rearrangement uses TRBV7-9 and TRBJ2-1; 10 bases line up with TRBD1. The CDR3 covers 15 residues. V lost 2 bases and J lost 6; bases outside the gene matches: 4. Germline values: CDR1 SEHNR, CDR2 FQNEAQ (reference sequence). The CDR3: CASSLLTGGCNEQFF. In DNA form, the CDR3 reads TGTGCCAGCAGCTTATTGACAGGGGGCTGCAATGAGCAGTTCTTC.

This clonotype was seen at least ten times. The rearrangement uses TRBV7-6 and TRBJ2-1; 9 bases are shared with TRBD2. Trimming took 2 bases from V and 4 from J; bases not matched to a gene: 6. The length of the CDR3 is 16 residues. The germline V gene encodes CDR1 SGHVS and CDR2 FNYEAQ. The CDR3 nucleotides read TGTGCCAGCAGCTTAAGTATTGCGGGGGGGTACAATGAGCAGTTCTTC. This codes for CASSLSIAGGYNEQFF. The variable domain in full, with the rest retrieved from reference TRBV7-6 and TRBJ2-1, is GAGVSQSPRYKVTKRGQDVALRCDPISGHVSLYWYRQALGQGPEFLTYFNYEAQQDKSGLPNDRFSAERPEGSISTLTIQRTEQRDSAMYRCASSLSIAGGYNEQFFGPGTRLTVL.

This clonotype came up a few times. The chain joins TRBV6-4 to TRBJ2-1, with D perhaps matching TRBD2 (5 bases). The CDR3 is made up of 16 amino acids. Deletions cut 5 bases from V and 6 bases from J, with 20 bases between. CDR1 is MRHNA and CDR2 is SNTAGT in the germline V gene. CDR3 sequence (DNA): TGTGCCAGCAGTCTCCGGGGTCTATCTTCTCCCAATGAGCAGTTCTTC. Its protein product is CASSLRGLSSPNEQFF.

In this sample, this clonotype turned up many times. The V gene is TRBV12-5, the J gene TRBJ2-7; 9 bases line up with TRBD1. V shed 6 bases, J shed 4 bases, and the junction held 7 bases outside the gene matches. The CDR3 loop spans 14 amino acids. CDR1 LGHNT and CDR2 FRNRAP come from the germline V gene. The CDR3: CASGAPGQGYEQYF. In nucleotides, the CDR3 is TGTGCTAGTGGGGCACCGGGACAGGGATACGAGCAGTACTTC.

This clonotype was seen only a few times. Given a much more abundant clone one base away, this may be a read error. The chain uses TRBV20-1 and TRBJ2-3, with a weak D call TRBD1 (5 bases). V was shortened by 2 bases and J by 8 bases, with 17 bases between the two germline ends. CDR3 size: 14 residues. Germline CDR1 is DFQATT and CDR2 is SNEGSKA (reference sequence). CDR3: CSARPQGFPATQYF. DNA for the CDR3: TGCAGTGCTAGACCCCAGGGTTTCCCAGCTACGCAGTATTTT.